This T cell receptor beta chain stems from a study of identical twins (dated by TCRdb to 2015 to 2016). With regard to the full study: The study deep-sequenced TCR alpha and beta repertoires from monozygotic twins, unrelated adults of various ages and cord blood to test whether fetal clonotypes persist. To rule out contamination, replicate twin experiments were performed at different times with different library preparation protocols. The paper's findings and limits, for the study overall: Conclusions relied on cross-sectional statistical analysis, since the same donors could not be followed over many years. Invariant T cells such as MAIT and iNKT could partly confound zero-insertion analyses, although diverse VJ usage argued against such confounding for most clonotypes. In monozygotic twins, out-of-frame TCR alpha sharing was systematically underestimated by recombination models, although the models agreed with sharing between unrelated individuals. The excess sharing between twins in beta out-of-frame sequences was weaker because fewer shared sequences reduced the signal-to-noise ratio. Fewer insertions were carried by abundant cord blood beta clonotypes, a similar but weaker trend appeared in young adult naive repertoires, and no such trend appeared in memory repertoires. Compared with coincidental sharing between unrelated individuals, out-of-frame TCR alpha sequences shared between twins had an excess of sequences with low generation probability.

Library generation was performed with 5' RACE. Data came from an Illumina HiSeq 2000. A universal primer binding site was introduced by template switching, and a unique molecular identifier was present in the final cDNA, enabling accurate counting of TCR cDNA molecules. First-strand cDNA for TCR alpha and beta chains was synthesized from specific primers in the conserved constant-segment region. To control for contamination, each cDNA library was double barcoded with a SMART-Mk sample barcode plus Illumina barcodes. TruSeq adapter sequences along with Illumina sample barcodes were introduced in two successive PCR steps. The Illumina HiSeq platform was used with custom primers to sequence TCR alpha and beta cDNA libraries. Under the source paper's analysis protocol: Unique molecular identifiers were extracted from raw reads with MiGEC, and CDR3 positions were determined with MiXCR. Recombination models were inferred per individual with the repgenHMM and IGoR tools using an EM algorithm. The analysis of shared clonotypes was done with the tcR package in R, with sharing normalized by the product of cloneset sizes. To study raw recombination without the effects of thymic and clonal selection, out-of-frame nonproductive sequences were analyzed. TCRdb ran its own pipeline on the public reads, namely fastp trimming at Q25 and MiXCR clone calling, and kept in-frame beta chains. Identical CDR3 proteins give one entry, which carries the most common genes and DNA. TCRdb, rather than the study authors, made the V and J calls. Within this sample are approximately 1.8 million distinct CDR3 sequences, with less than 35% of them counted one time only. The ten top clones hold under 0.35% of the sample.

This clonotype was counted many times. Its cognate antigen has yet to be identified. Base-call qualities are not available, and no considerably larger clone is one nucleotide away. Only healthy Caucasian donors were included. The TCR was taken from a newborn girl in good health. The sequenced material came from cord blood.

The CDR3 in this case is CASSPQGAPQIRQYF. The DNA sequence is as follows: TGTGCCAGCAGTCCCCAGGGAGCCCCCCAGATACGGCAGTATTTT. This receptor chain uses TRBV27 and TRBJ2-3; the D gene could be either TRBD1 or TRBD2, each agreeing at 5 bases. The CDR3 contains 15 residues, cysteine and phenylalanine counted. Of the read, only the CDR3 DNA is kept; its 45 bases are in frame from base 1. Cut back by 5 bases and 11 bases, the V and J ends lie 23 bases apart. For CDR1 and CDR2, the germline V gene (reference sequence) lists MNHEY and SMNVEV.